Below, one TCR beta chain is given with its context. This entry belongs to a study of T-cell reconstitution after alpha-beta-depleted transplantation in children. Unique molecular identifiers were built into the TCRbeta library. Each CDR3 protein is one row after TCRdb ran MiXCR on the PCR reads. The sample has 350,000 to 400,000 distinct CDR3 sequences, roughly 21% seen once. This CDR3 has 14 amino acids. CDR1 and CDR2 from the germline V gene are LGHDT and YNNKEL (reference sequence). V trimming: 11 bases; J trimming: 8 bases; junction bases outside the gene matches: 12. The origin of this receptor is a human donor who donated a stem cell graft to a child with acute myeloid leukemia. The sequencing used PBMCs from the stem cell graft donor, collected from the stem cell graft. The chain links TRBV3-1 to TRBJ2-1, with 10 nucleotides matching TRBD2. CDR3 amino acids: CACSKLAGADEQFF. For the CDR3, the DNA is TGTGCCTGCTCCAAGCTAGCGGGAGCCGATGAGCAGTTCTTC.